This T cell receptor (beta chain) originates from a study of blood T cell repertoires in COVID-19. Study-level background: Samples of COVID-19 (acute and convalescent) were obtained from the United States, Italy and Spain. From T cells, B-cell-depleted T cells, or PBMCs came the material, which was cDNA or gDNA.

Original analysis: Using reference gene primer amplification, nucleated cell counts were estimated. Assay: immunoSEQ multiplex PCR; the TCRdb copy retains only in-frame clones and omits some. V and J calls and clone size come straight from that table; D and trimming were deduced from the DNA. Of around 110,000 clones listed, around 90% are singletons. Germline CDR1 and CDR2: PRHDT and FYEKMQ (reference sequence). The V end lost 4 bases, the J end lost 3 bases, and 26 bases lay between the germline ends. The CDR3 loop spans 19 amino acids. This chain links TRBV13 with TRBJ2-3, with a tentative D call TRBD2 (5 bases). The TCR originated in a woman in her twenties or thirties with acute or convalescent COVID-19. The source material was peripheral blood. The CDR3 nucleotides are TGTGCCAGCAGCTCAGAGGTGGTTGAGGGAGCCCGAGGGACAGATACGCAGTATTTT. Amino acid sequence: CASSSEVVEGARGTDTQYF.